The 28 T cell receptor beta chains given below trace back to one sample, sequenced in a study of patients and donors after allogeneic stem cell transplantation. Using its own MiXCR run on the RT-PCR reads, TCRdb lists one record per CDR3 protein. The data contain 50,000 to 60,000 distinct CDR3 sequences, 13% of them singletons. The sample taken for sequencing was blood, either unsorted or a sorted T cell fraction (not recorded which). The source is a human donor who was either an allogeneic HSCT recipient or a stem cell or donor lymphocyte infusion donor (not recorded which). It is not recorded whose cells these are; they may come from a transplant donor.

The gene calls are TRBV27 and TRBJ1-2; D might be TRBD1 (5 bases). Germline-derived CDR1 and CDR2 are MNHEY and SMNVEV (reference sequence). V shed 6 bases and J shed 4 bases, with 12 bases lying between them. CDR3 length equals 13 residues. CDR3 DNA: TGTGCCAGCAGAGGGCCAGGGCCCTATGGCTACACCTTC. Its translation is CASRGPGPYGYTF.

This clonotype has a handful of counts. This chain uses TRBV29-1 with TRBJ2-3; the D gene could be TRBD1 or TRBD2 (5 bases each). V shed 1 base and J shed 4 bases, with 18 bases lying between them. Germline V gives CDR1 SQVTM, CDR2 ANQGSEA. This CDR3 spans 16 amino acids. The CDR3 nucleotides read TGCAGCGTTGAAGGGAGCCCTTATCGAGGGGCAGATACGCAGTATTTT. Protein: CSVEGSPYRGADTQYF.

This clonotype was observed a handful of times. The chain links TRBV7-2 to TRBJ1-1, with D unresolved. The V gene lost 2 bases and the J gene lost 3 bases, with 7 bases spanning the gap. Germline CDR1 reads SGHTA; CDR2 reads FQGNSA. The CDR3 is 13 amino acids. The CDR3 coding sequence is TGTGCCAGCAGCTTACGACTGTACACTGAAGCTTTCTTT. Residues: CASSLRLYTEAFF.

Points on this clonotype: Germline and junction disagree at one end, which may indicate a read error. The rearrangement uses TRBV13 and TRBJ2-5, with 10 bases matching TRBD2. The V gene's germline CDR1 is PRHDT and CDR2 FYEKMQ (reference sequence). The CDR3 consists of 14 residues. For the CDR3, the DNA is TGTGCCAGCAGCTCCGGACTAGCGGAAGAGCCCCAGTACTTC. Residues: CASSSGLAEEPQYF.

This clonotype was picked up many times. The V call is TRBV7-2, the J call TRBJ2-5; possibly TRBD1 for D (6 bases). This CDR3 has 14 residues. V dropped 5 bases and J dropped 1 base, with 11 bases sitting between them. Germline CDR1 and CDR2: SGHTA and FQGNSA. The CDR3 protein is CASSIGQPQETQYF. Written as DNA, the CDR3 is TGTGCCAGCAGCATCGGACAGCCCCAAGAGACCCAGTACTTC. The entire variable domain, with the rest obtained from reference TRBV7-2 and TRBJ2-5, is as follows: GAGVSQSPSNKVTEKGKDVELRCDPISGHTALYWYRQSLGQGLEFLIYFQGNSAPDKSGLPSDRFSAERTGGSVSTLTIQRTQQEDSAVYLCASSIGQPQETQYFGPGTRLLVL.

This clonotype was recorded many times. The J gene is TRBJ2-7, the V gene TRBV18, with D perhaps TRBD2 (6 bases). The germline V and J ends were trimmed by 4 bases and 3 bases, with 13 bases remaining between them. CDR3 length: 14 residues. The germline V gene encodes CDR1 KGHSH and CDR2 LQKENI. This chain's CDR3 is CASSRGRGLYEQYF. CDR3 coding DNA: TGTGCCAGCTCACGAGGGCGGGGCCTCTACGAGCAGTACTTC. The full variable domain, in which reference TRBV18 and TRBJ2-7 provide the parts outside the CDR3, is NAGVMQNPRHLVRRRGQEARLRCSPMKGHSHVYWYRQLPEEGLKFMVYLQKENIIDESGMPKERFSAEFPKEGPSILRIQQVVRGDSAAYFCASSRGRGLYEQYFGPGTRLTVT.

The chain has TRBV5-1 and TRBJ2-1, with 11 bases identical to TRBD2. CDR1 SGHRS and CDR2 YFSETQ come from the germline V gene. The CDR3 extends over 18 amino acids. The J segment lost 7 bases and the V segment lost 2 bases, leaving 14 bases of the junction unmatched. The CDR3 DNA reads as TGCGCCAGCAGCTTTCGGGGCCCACTAGCGGGAGTTGGAAATGAGCAGTTCTTC. It encodes CASSFRGPLAGVGNEQFF. The full variable domain, its missing parts supplied by reference TRBV5-1 and TRBJ2-1, is KAGVTQTPRYLIKTRGQQVTLSCSPISGHRSVSWYQQTPGQGLQFLFEYFSETQRNKGNFPGRFSGRQFSNSRSEMNVSTLELGDSALYLCASSFRGPLAGVGNEQFFGPGTRLTVL.

This clonotype was observed at least ten times. V is TRBV15 and J is TRBJ1-5, with D unresolved. Deletions cut 4 bases from V and 7 bases from J, with 11 bases between. Per the germline V gene, CDR1 is LNHNV and CDR2 is YYDKDF (reference sequence). CDR3 length equals 13 residues. DNA for the CDR3: TGTGCCACCAGCACCCAAGCCGCCCAGCCCCAGCATTTT. Translated: CATSTQAAQPQHF.

This clonotype was found many times. V is TRBV24-1 and J is TRBJ2-1, with unresolved D. The CDR3 is made up of 13 amino acids. Germline-derived CDR1 and CDR2 are KGHDR and SFDVKD. Trimming took 0 bases from V and 6 from J, leaving 5 bases between them. The CDR3 spells CATSDLGSNEQFF. In DNA, the CDR3 is TGTGCCACCAGTGATTTGGGCAGCAATGAGCAGTTCTTC.

This clonotype was seen only a few times. This chain links TRBV6-5 with TRBJ2-3; D ambiguous. The V and J ends lost 6 bases and 6 bases respectively, with 10 bases between them. This CDR3 contains 12 residues. Germline CDR1 MNHEY, CDR2 SVGAGI. CDR3 amino acids: CASSPNTDTQYF. The DNA for the CDR3 is TGTGCCAGCAGCCCCAATACTGATACGCAGTATTTT.

The genes are TRBV6-5 and TRBJ2-7; possible D gene TRBD2, 6 bases. The V and J ends lost 3 bases and 4 bases respectively, with 13 bases between them. The CDR3 is 14 amino acids. The germline CDR1 and CDR2 sequences are MNHEY and SVGAGI. The chain's CDR3 is CASSYLAGGYEQYF. For the CDR3, the DNA is TGTGCCAGCAGTTATTTGGCAGGAGGGTACGAGCAGTACTTC.

The sample holds a few counts of this clonotype. The V gene is TRBV27, the J gene TRBJ2-1; 15 positions agree with TRBD2. The CDR3 totals 20 residues. Germline assignment: CDR1 MNHEY and CDR2 SMNVEV (reference sequence). The V and J ends lost 2 bases and 4 bases, in that order; junction bases with no gene match: 12. The DNA of the CDR3 is TGTGCCAGCAGTTTAGGACTAGCGGGAGGGCCTTGGGAGATTTACAATGAGCAGTTCTTC. Protein sequence: CASSLGLAGGPWEIYNEQFF.

The CDR3 coding sequence is TGTGCCAGCTCACCAAATACCAGAGGACAGAGCTCTGGAAACACCATATATTTT. It codes for CASSPNTRGQSSGNTIYF. This chain uses TRBV18 with TRBJ1-3, with D possibly TRBD1 on 6 matching bases. Looked up from germline, CDR1 is KGHSH and CDR2 is LQKENI. This CDR3 contains 18 residues. With 2 bases removed from V and 0 bases from J, the gap between germline ends came to 17 bases.

Notes on this clonotype: This may arise from a read error, as a much more abundant clone is one base away. The chain is built from TRBV18 and TRBJ2-1; 8 bases match TRBD2. The CDR3 covers 17 residues. The germline V gene has CDR1 KGHSH and CDR2 LQKENI. This CDR3 is CASSSPSGSPSYNEQFF. CDR3 bases: TGTGCCAGCTCATCACCGAGCGGGAGTCCTTCCTACAATGAGCAGTTCTTC.

The V gene is TRBV3-1, the J gene TRBJ2-3; unclear D gene. The germline V gene encodes CDR1 LGHDT and CDR2 YNNKEL (reference sequence). The V end was cut by 6 bases, the J end by 2 bases, with 6 bases between. This CDR3 comprises 12 residues. CDR3: CASSVVTDTQYF. CDR3 in DNA: TGTGCCAGCAGTGTGGTCACAGATACGCAGTATTTT.

The sample holds a few counts of this clonotype. The CDR3: CASSLDRAGNTIYF. DNA for the CDR3: TGTGCCAGCAGCTTAGACAGGGCTGGAAACACCATATATTTT. The chain employs TRBV5-4 and TRBJ1-3, with 7 bases that match TRBD1. The CDR3 loop spans 14 amino acids. Trimming cost V 2 bases and J 2 bases; bases outside gene matches: 1. Germline lookup yields CDR1 SGHNT and CDR2 YYREEE (reference sequence).

V gene TRBV4-1 combines with J gene TRBJ2-7, with TRBD1 identical over 9 bases. Germline CDR1 reads MGHRA; CDR2 reads YSYEKL. The CDR3 is made up of 14 amino acids. J was trimmed by 3 bases and V by 4 bases; bases with no gene match: 4. The CDR3 is CASSPGQGYYEQYF. The DNA of the CDR3 is TGCGCCAGCAGCCCGGGACAGGGCTACTACGAGCAGTACTTC.

The sample holds many counts of this clonotype. The V gene is TRBV10-3, the J gene TRBJ2-1; D gene uncertain. V lost 5 bases and J 4 bases, leaving 9 bases between the germline ends. Germline V CDR1 and CDR2: ENHRY, SYGVKD. CDR3 length: 13 residues. The CDR3 region has the DNA TGTGCCATCAGTTACGGAGCGTACAATGAGCAGTTCTTC. Amino acids: CAISYGAYNEQFF.

This chain uses TRBV25-1 with TRBJ1-2; TRBD1 matches at 9 bases. CDR1 MGHDK and CDR2 SYGVNS come from the germline V gene. Trimming took 4 bases from V and 5 from J; bases not matched to a gene: 11. This CDR3 region has 16 residues. The DNA of the CDR3 is TGTGCCAGCAGTGGCCGGGACAGGGCGCCGCTTTATGGCTACACCTTC. It codes for CASSGRDRAPLYGYTF.

This clonotype turned up a few times. The rearrangement links TRBV7-9 to TRBJ1-5; D call uncertain. The V end was cut by 0 bases, the J end by 3 bases, with 12 bases between. The germline V gene has CDR1 SEHNR and CDR2 FQNEAQ (reference sequence). The CDR3 consists of 16 residues. The CDR3 protein is CASSLAVGVTNQPQHF. The DNA of the CDR3 is TGTGCCAGCAGCTTAGCAGTGGGAGTCACCAATCAGCCCCAGCATTTT. Variable domain in full (rest from reference TRBV7-9 and TRBJ1-5): DTGVSQNPRHKITKRGQNVTFRCDPISEHNRLYWYRQTLGQGPEFLTYFQNEAQLEKSRLLSDRFSAERPKGSFSTLEIQRTEQGDSAMYLCASSLAVGVTNQPQHFGDGTRLSIL.

This clonotype was detected ten times or more. The chain has TRBV12-3 or TRBV12-4 and TRBJ1-2; 12 nucleotides align to TRBD1. The CDR3 loop spans 14 amino acids. V lost 4 bases, J lost 5 bases, and 2 bases stayed unmatched. CDR3 amino acids: CASSWDRGHYGYTF. The CDR3 DNA reads as TGTGCCAGCAGTTGGGACAGGGGGCATTATGGCTACACCTTC.

V gene TRBV20-1 combines with J gene TRBJ2-3; D might be TRBD1 (5 bases). V was shortened by 4 bases and J by 2 bases, with 10 bases between the two germline ends. Germline-derived CDR1 and CDR2 are DFQATT and SNEGSKA (reference sequence). CDR3 length: 13 amino acids. CDR3 sequence: CSATGIFTDTQYF. DNA of the CDR3: TGCAGTGCTACAGGGATTTTCACAGATACGCAGTATTTT.

This chain connects TRBV24-1 to TRBJ2-5; TRBD1 or TRBD2 may be the D gene (5 bases each). The CDR3 runs to 13 residues. The V gene lost 0 bases and the J gene lost 7 bases, with 8 bases spanning the gap. CDR1 and CDR2 (germline): KGHDR, SFDVKD. CDR3 nucleotides: TGTGCCACCAGTGATTTGCTGAGGGGGACCCAGTACTTC. It is translated as CATSDLLRGTQYF.

The chain has TRBV24-1 and TRBJ2-1, with 9 bases that match TRBD1. V dropped 9 bases and J dropped 8; count of bases not matched to a gene: 10. The CDR3 sequence is 14 residues long. CDR1 KGHDR and CDR2 SFDVKD come from the germline V gene. This CDR3 reads CATEDRGEGDEQFF. The CDR3 nucleotides read TGTGCCACCGAAGACAGGGGGGAGGGGGATGAGCAGTTCTTC.

This clonotype was seen a handful of times. A junction boundary mismatches the germline segment, possibly from a read error. The chain recombines TRBV7-7 with TRBJ2-1; D possibly matches TRBD1 or TRBD2 (5 bases each). Germline-derived CDR1 and CDR2 are SSHAT and FNYEAQ (reference sequence). The CDR3 spans 15 residues. The CDR3 DNA sequence: TGTGCTAGCAGCGCAGGGAGCGGCTCCTACAATGAGCAGTTCTTC. It codes for CASSAGSGSYNEQFF.

The DNA for the CDR3 is TGTGCCAGCAGCCGGGGCCTGGGATCCTACGAGCAGTACTTC. It specifies CASSRGLGSYEQYF. V is TRBV12-3 or TRBV12-4 and J is TRBJ2-7; D could derive from TRBD1 or TRBD2 (5 bases each). The CDR3 consists of 14 residues. V was pared by 6 bases and J by 1 base, with 13 bases between.

This clonotype has just a few counts. The rearrangement uses TRBV5-1 and TRBJ1-4, with TRBD1 identical over 8 bases. Losses at the gene ends were 4 bases for V and 3 bases for J; bases not matched to a gene: 14. This CDR3 has 18 amino acids. Per germline, CDR1 SGHRS and CDR2 YFSETQ. CDR3 nucleotide sequence: TGCGCCAGCAGCATCGGACAGGGAGACCTTGGGGCTAATGAAAAACTGTTTTTT. It translates to CASSIGQGDLGANEKLFF. Based on the CDR3 plus reference TRBV5-1 and TRBJ1-4, the full variable domain is KAGVTQTPRYLIKTRGQQVTLSCSPISGHRSVSWYQQTPGQGLQFLFEYFSETQRNKGNFPGRFSGRQFSNSRSEMNVSTLELGDSALYLCASSIGQGDLGANEKLFFGSGTQLSVL.

The V gene is TRBV5-1, the J gene TRBJ2-3; the match to TRBD2 covers 9 bases. This CDR3 comprises 17 residues. Trimming at V came to 0 bases and at J to 3 bases, leaving 8 bases not matched to a gene. Looked up from germline, CDR1 is SGHRS and CDR2 is YFSETQ. The CDR3 region has the DNA TGCGCCAGCAGCTTGGCCCGCAGGACTAGCGATACAGATACGCAGTATTTT. This translates into CASSLARRTSDTDTQYF.